The 2 T cell receptor beta chains reported below all come from one sample, sequenced in a study of CD8 T cells in Susac syndrome. A quantity of 0.5 to 1 ug RNA underwent reverse transcription using random hexamers. TCRdb redid the calling of the immunoSEQ multiplex PCR reads with MiXCR, one entry per CDR3 protein. The data show some 47,000 distinct CDR3 sequences, about 92% seen once. Sequenced input: CD8+ T cells from PBMCs. These receptors all stem from a human donor in good health.

The chain recombines TRBV7-2 with TRBJ1-2; the D gene is possibly TRBD1 (5 bases). Per the germline V gene, CDR1 is SGHTA and CDR2 is FQGNSA. The CDR3 length is 13 residues. The germline V and J ends were trimmed by 1 base and 8 bases, with 11 bases remaining between them. Here the CDR3 DNA reads TGTGCCAGCAGCTTAGGGACAACCGGGGGCTACACCTTC. Translating it yields CASSLGTTGGYTF.

The rearrangement uses TRBV5-1 and TRBJ1-1; D is uncertain. CDR1 and CDR2 from the germline V gene are SGHRS and YFSETQ. The CDR3 covers 14 residues. Deletions cut 0 bases from V and 2 bases from J, with 8 bases between. CDR3 nucleotides: TGCGCCAGCAGCTTGGCCTACGTCAACACTGAAGCTTTCTTT. It translates to CASSLAYVNTEAFF.